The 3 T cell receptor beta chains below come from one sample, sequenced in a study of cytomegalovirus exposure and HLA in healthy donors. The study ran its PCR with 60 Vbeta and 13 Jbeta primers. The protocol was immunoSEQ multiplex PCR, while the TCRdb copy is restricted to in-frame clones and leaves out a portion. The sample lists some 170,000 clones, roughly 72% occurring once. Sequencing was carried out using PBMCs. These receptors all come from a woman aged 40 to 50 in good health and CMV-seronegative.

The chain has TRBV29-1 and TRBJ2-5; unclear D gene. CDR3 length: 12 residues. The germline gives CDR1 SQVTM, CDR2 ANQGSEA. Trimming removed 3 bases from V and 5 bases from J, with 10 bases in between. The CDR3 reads CSVEALGETQYF. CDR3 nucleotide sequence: TGCAGCGTTGAGGCCCTCGGGGAGACCCAGTACTTC.

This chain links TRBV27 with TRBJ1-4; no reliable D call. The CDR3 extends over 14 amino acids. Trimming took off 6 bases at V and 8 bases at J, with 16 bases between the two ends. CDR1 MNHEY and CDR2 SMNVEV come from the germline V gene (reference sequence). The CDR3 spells CASSPRERGEKLFF. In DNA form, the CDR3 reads TGTGCCAGCAGCCCCCGAGAGCGAGGGGAAAAACTGTTTTTT.

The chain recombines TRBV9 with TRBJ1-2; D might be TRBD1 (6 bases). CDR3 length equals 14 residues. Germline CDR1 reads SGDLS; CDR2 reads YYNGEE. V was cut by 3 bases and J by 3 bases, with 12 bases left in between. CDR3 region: CASSALGGHYGYTF. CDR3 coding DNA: TGTGCCAGCAGCGCCCTGGGGGGGCACTATGGCTACACCTTC.